Below are 28 T cell receptor beta chains sequenced from a single sample in a study of control samples from healthy donors and cancer patients. Assay used: immunoSEQ multiplex PCR; TCRdb lists only in-frame clones, some missing. The sample holds under 200,000 clones, 91% seen once. The sample comprised blood. These receptors were collected from a woman in her 30s in good health.

This chain connects TRBV5-6 to TRBJ1-1; 7 bases map to TRBD1. CDR1 and CDR2 (germline): SGHDT, YYEEEE. The CDR3 covers 14 residues. V was pared by 1 base and J by 7 bases, with 7 bases of the junction left unmatched. The chain's CDR3 is CASSLRQGAGEAFF. DNA of the CDR3: TGTGCCAGCAGCTTGAGACAGGGCGCGGGTGAAGCTTTCTTT.

J is TRBJ1-1 and V is TRBV7-3, with D unresolved. This CDR3 comprises 13 residues. Trimming cost V 3 bases and J 1 base, with 6 bases left between them. Germline-derived CDR1 and CDR2 are SGHTA and FQGTGA. The CDR3 spells CASSFSGNTEAFF. For the CDR3, the DNA is TGTGCCAGCAGCTTTTCAGGGAACACTGAAGCTTTCTTT. The full variable domain, in which reference TRBV7-3 and TRBJ1-1 provide the parts outside the CDR3, is GAGVSQTPSNKVTEKGKYVELRCDPISGHTALYWYRQSLGQGPEFLIYFQGTGAADDSGLPNDRFFAVRPEGSVSTLKIQRTERGDSAVYLCASSFSGNTEAFFGQGTRLTVV.

The V call is TRBV21-1, the J call TRBJ2-7; the listed D gene, TRBD2, was not tested against the DNA. TRBV21-1 is a recognized pseudogene. The CDR3 is 15 residues long. CDR3 loop: CASSKKPLAAYEQYF. CDR3 nucleotides: TGTGCCAGCAGCAAAAAGCCCCTAGCGGCCTACGAGCAGTACTTC.

This chain links TRBV5-1 with TRBJ2-5; no definite D call. V gave up 1 base and J gave up 1 base, with 8 bases separating them. The CDR3 is 14 amino acids. Germline CDR1 reads SGHRS; CDR2 reads YFSETQ. DNA of the CDR3: TGCGCCAGCAGCTTGTCGGCTTCCCAAGAGACCCAGTACTTC. This gives the protein CASSLSASQETQYF. Filled out from reference TRBV5-1 and TRBJ2-5, the complete variable domain reads KAGVTQTPRYLIKTRGQQVTLSCSPISGHRSVSWYQQTPGQGLQFLFEYFSETQRNKGNFPGRFSGRQFSNSRSEMNVSTLELGDSALYLCASSLSASQETQYFGPGTRLLVL.

The gene calls are TRBV9 and TRBJ1-5; 7 bases map to TRBD1. The germline V gene encodes CDR1 SGDLS and CDR2 YYNGEE. The J segment lost 4 bases and the V segment lost 1 base, leaving 17 bases of the junction unmatched. The length of the CDR3 is 19 residues. The CDR3 sequence: CASSVYIYISRQGNQPQHF. The DNA for the CDR3 is TGTGCCAGCAGCGTATATATATATATATCCCGACAGGGAAATCAGCCCCAGCATTTT.

J is TRBJ2-5 and V is TRBV4-1, with TRBD1 matching 9 bases. Trimming at V came to 3 bases and at J to 6 bases, leaving 5 bases not matched to a gene. The CDR3 is 14 amino acids. Per the germline V gene, CDR1 is MGHRA and CDR2 is YSYEKL. CDR3 loop: CASSQGQGGKTQYF. The DNA for the CDR3 is TGCGCCAGCAGCCAGGGACAGGGCGGAAAGACCCAGTACTTC.

CDR3 region: CSVVKRQGTGYTF. CDR3 in DNA: TGCAGCGTTGTAAAGCGGCAGGGGACTGGCTACACCTTC. The rearrangement uses TRBV29-1 and TRBJ1-2, with D possibly TRBD1 on 6 matching bases. Germline loops: CDR1 SQVTM, CDR2 ANQGSEA. The germline V and J ends were trimmed by 4 bases and 7 bases, with 16 bases remaining between them. The CDR3 consists of 13 residues.

V usage is TRBV7-9 and J usage is TRBJ1-2; 7 nucleotides line up with TRBD1. V was pared by 5 bases and J by 8 bases, with 5 bases of the junction left unmatched. The CDR3 length is 12 residues. CDR1 SEHNR and CDR2 FQNEAQ come from the germline V gene (reference sequence). The CDR3 protein is CASSEDRLGYTF. The CDR3, as DNA: TGTGCCAGCAGCGAGGACAGGTTGGGCTACACCTTC.

The chain is built from TRBV6-1 and TRBJ1-5; D gene unclear. The CDR3 is 15 amino acids. The V end lost 3 bases, the J end lost 2 bases, and 11 bases lay between the germline ends. Germline assignment: CDR1 MNHNS and CDR2 SASEGT. CDR3 nucleotides: TGTGCCAGCAGTGACAGGCAAAGGGGCAATCAGCCCCAGCATTTT. It codes for CASSDRQRGNQPQHF.

This clone was recorded once. The chain links TRBV6-5 to TRBJ1-2; no definite D call. V lost 0 bases and J 5 bases, leaving 7 bases between the germline ends. Germline CDR1 reads MNHEY; CDR2 reads SVGAGI. This CDR3 region has 13 residues. The CDR3 here is CASSYSELYGYTF. DNA of the CDR3: TGTGCCAGCAGTTACTCAGAGTTGTATGGCTACACCTTC.

This chain uses TRBV6-2 or TRBV6-3 with TRBJ1-5; TRBD1 might be the D (6 bases). In germline, CDR1 is MNHEY, CDR2 SVGEGT. Trimming took 0 bases from V and 3 from J, leaving 9 bases between them. This CDR3 has 15 amino acids. The CDR3: CASSYSPGDNQPQHF. DNA of the CDR3: TGTGCCAGCAGTTACTCGCCAGGGGACAATCAGCCCCAGCATTTT.

This chain uses TRBV19 with TRBJ2-5; the D gene is possibly TRBD1 (6 bases). Trimming cost V 3 bases and J 4 bases, with 9 bases left between them. CDR3 length equals 13 residues. Germline V lookup: CDR1 LNHDA, CDR2 SQIVND (reference sequence). CDR3 region: CASSMAGVETQYF. The CDR3 DNA reads as TGTGCCAGTAGTATGGCAGGGGTAGAGACCCAGTACTTC.

V is TRBV11-3 and J is TRBJ2-2, with D uncertain. This CDR3 has 14 residues. From germline, CDR1 is SGHNT and CDR2 YENEEA. V was pared by 3 bases and J by 1 base, with 6 bases between. CDR3 sequence: CASSFAGNTGELFF. The CDR3 nucleotides are TGTGCCAGCAGCTTCGCAGGGAACACCGGGGAGCTGTTTTTT. Looking up the rest from reference TRBV11-3 and TRBJ2-2 gives the full variable domain: EAGVVQSPRYKIIEKKQPVAFWCNPISGHNTLYWYLQNLGQGPELLIRYENEEAVDDSQLPKDRFSAERLKGVDSTLKIQPAELGDSAVYLCASSFAGNTGELFFGEGSRLTVL.

The V and J genes are TRBV27 and TRBJ2-7, with 7 bases aligning to TRBD1. Germline V gene data show CDR1 as MNHEY and CDR2 as SMNVEV (reference sequence). With 6 bases clipped from V and 4 bases from J, the junction kept 6 bases outside the gene matches. The CDR3 runs 13 residues. The chain's CDR3 is CASRNRQGYEQYF. Here the CDR3 DNA reads TGTGCCAGCAGAAACAGACAGGGTTACGAGCAGTACTTC.

The genes are TRBV6-4 and TRBJ1-1; possibly TRBD1 for D (6 bases). This CDR3 has 13 residues. Germline V gives CDR1 MRHNA, CDR2 SNTAGT. V lost 2 bases to trimming and J lost 3 bases, with 7 bases between them. CDR3 coding DNA: TGTGCCAGCAGTGACGGGGGGCACACTGAAGCTTTCTTT. It encodes CASSDGGHTEAFF.

The chain links TRBV18 to TRBJ2-7, with D perhaps TRBD2 (6 bases). Trimming took 1 base from V and 0 from J, leaving 13 bases between them. CDR1 and CDR2 from the germline V gene are KGHSH and LQKENI. This CDR3 comprises 16 residues. As DNA, the CDR3 is TGTGCCAGCTCACCACGGATAGCGGAGAGCTCCTACGAGCAGTACTTC. Its protein product is CASSPRIAESSYEQYF.

The CDR3: CASSTGTGGVETQYF. The CDR3 DNA reads as TGTGCCAGCAGCACGGGGACAGGGGGTGTGGAGACCCAGTACTTC. This chain connects TRBV11-3 to TRBJ2-5; TRBD1 matches 11 bases. The length of the CDR3 is 15 residues. V shed 5 bases and J 5 bases; nucleotides not matched to a gene: 7. Germline assignment: CDR1 SGHNT and CDR2 YENEEA. The full variable domain, in which reference TRBV11-3 and TRBJ2-5 provide the parts outside the CDR3, is EAGVVQSPRYKIIEKKQPVAFWCNPISGHNTLYWYLQNLGQGPELLIRYENEEAVDDSQLPKDRFSAERLKGVDSTLKIQPAELGDSAVYLCASSTGTGGVETQYFGPGTRLLVL.

V is TRBV24-1 and J is TRBJ2-1; 7 bases are shared with TRBD1. CDR1 and CDR2 (germline): KGHDR, SFDVKD. V was pared by 1 base and J by 2 bases, with 1 base of the junction left unmatched. CDR3 length: 15 residues. CDR3 bases: TGTGCCACCAGTGATTTCCAGGGGGCCTACAATGAGCAGTTCTTC. This codes for CATSDFQGAYNEQFF.

This clone was picked up one time. The rearrangement joins TRBV12-3 or TRBV12-4 to TRBJ1-2; perhaps TRBD1 as D (5 bases). Trimming took 3 bases from V and 7 from J, leaving 9 bases between them. The CDR3 covers 12 residues. The CDR3 here is CASSFPQGGYTF. CDR3 in DNA: TGTGCCAGCAGTTTCCCCCAGGGTGGCTACACCTTC.

This chain uses TRBV7-2 with TRBJ1-2; no clear D. Deletions cut 3 bases from V and 2 bases from J, with 7 bases between. CDR1 is SGHTA, CDR2 FQGNSA, per germline. The CDR3 runs 13 residues. CDR3 protein: CASSFQTNYGYTF. The CDR3 DNA reads TGTGCCAGCAGCTTCCAGACGAACTATGGCTACACCTTC.

The rearrangement links TRBV29-1 to TRBJ1-4; D remains unclear. Germline V lookup: CDR1 SQVTM, CDR2 ANQGSEA. The CDR3 extends over 11 amino acids. Trimming stripped 4 bases from V and 8 bases from J, with 8 bases between. The CDR3 region has the DNA TGCAGCGTTGGGGCGGGGGAAAAACTGTTTTTT. Encoded protein: CSVGAGEKLFF.

The CDR3 spells CASSPDRTSGANVLTF. In DNA form, the CDR3 reads TGTGCCAGCAGCCCCGACAGGACCTCTGGGGCCAACGTCCTGACTTTC. The chain carries TRBV7-3 and TRBJ2-6, with D possibly matching TRBD1 (6 bases). The CDR3 totals 16 residues. V lost 5 bases to trimming and J lost 0 bases, with 11 bases between them. From germline, CDR1 is SGHTA and CDR2 FQGTGA.

The chain employs TRBV3-1 (or the pseudogene TRBV3-2) and TRBJ1-2; a possible D gene is TRBD1 (5 bases). V was cut by 0 bases and J by 3 bases, with 11 bases left in between. Germline-derived CDR1 and CDR2 are LGHDT and YNNKEL (reference sequence). This CDR3 is 15 amino acids long. The CDR3 protein is CASSQDQGGYYGYTF. CDR3 coding DNA: TGTGCCAGCAGCCAAGACCAGGGAGGTTACTATGGCTACACCTTC.

The chain carries TRBV7-2 and TRBJ2-6, with no clear D. The CDR3 spans 15 residues. Germline V gives CDR1 SGHTA, CDR2 FQGNSA. V was cut by 1 base and J by 4 bases, with 8 bases left in between. CDR3 in DNA: TGTGCCAGCAGCTTAGGGGTGAGCGGGGCCAACGTCCTGACTTTC. It translates to CASSLGVSGANVLTF.

The chain links TRBV3-1 (or the pseudogene TRBV3-2) to TRBJ1-1; 7 bases fit TRBD1. V was pared by 1 base and J by 7 bases, with 6 bases of the junction left unmatched. Germline-derived CDR1 and CDR2 are LGHDT and YNNKEL (reference sequence). The CDR3 spans 14 residues. CDR3 sequence: CASSQGQGGSEAFF. The CDR3, as DNA: TGTGCCAGCAGCCAAGGGCAGGGGGGAAGTGAAGCTTTCTTT.

V and J are TRBV9 and TRBJ2-1, with D possibly being TRBD2 (6 bases). The CDR3 has 15 residues. Trimming took off 0 bases at V and 4 bases at J, with 11 bases between the two ends. CDR1 is SGDLS and CDR2 is YYNGEE in the germline V gene. CDR3 amino acids: CASSVGRDWYNEQFF. The DNA of the CDR3 is TGTGCCAGCAGCGTAGGCCGGGACTGGTACAATGAGCAGTTCTTC.

V is TRBV7-9 and J is TRBJ1-3; D is uncertain. The V gene lost 4 bases and the J gene lost 0 bases, with 10 bases spanning the gap. CDR1 SEHNR and CDR2 FQNEAQ come from the germline V gene (reference sequence). The CDR3 spans 15 residues. CDR3: CASSSTVGSGNTIYF. The CDR3 DNA sequence: TGTGCCAGCAGCTCCACAGTGGGCTCTGGAAACACCATATATTTT. The whole variable domain, filled in from reference TRBV7-9 and TRBJ1-3, reads DTGVSQNPRHKITKRGQNVTFRCDPISEHNRLYWYRQTLGQGPEFLTYFQNEAQLEKSRLLSDRFSAERPKGSFSTLEIQRTEQGDSAMYLCASSSTVGSGNTIYFGEGSWLTVV.

This clone is a singleton in its sample. The chain joins TRBV3-1 (or the pseudogene TRBV3-2) to TRBJ2-7; 9 nucleotides line up with TRBD1. After removal of 5 bases from V and 4 bases from J, the junction contained 3 bases not matched to a gene. CDR3 size: 13 residues. Germline values: CDR1 LGHDT, CDR2 YNNKEL (reference sequence). The CDR3 sequence is CASSGDRDYEQYF. CDR3 DNA: TGTGCCAGCAGCGGGGACAGGGATTACGAGCAGTACTTC.